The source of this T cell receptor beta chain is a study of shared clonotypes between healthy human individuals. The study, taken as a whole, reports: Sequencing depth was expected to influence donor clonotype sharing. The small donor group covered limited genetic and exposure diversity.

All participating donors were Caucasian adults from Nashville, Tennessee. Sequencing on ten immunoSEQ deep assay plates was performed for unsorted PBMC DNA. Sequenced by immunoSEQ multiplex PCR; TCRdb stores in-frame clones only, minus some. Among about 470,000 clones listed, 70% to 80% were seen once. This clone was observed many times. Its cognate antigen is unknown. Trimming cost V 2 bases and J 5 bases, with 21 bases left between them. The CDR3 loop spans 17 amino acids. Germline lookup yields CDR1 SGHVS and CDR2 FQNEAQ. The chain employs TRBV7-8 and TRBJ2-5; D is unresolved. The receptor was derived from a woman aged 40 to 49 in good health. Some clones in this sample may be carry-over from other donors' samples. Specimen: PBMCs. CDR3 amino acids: CASSLIGTVEMTETQYF. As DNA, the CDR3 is TGTGCCAGCAGCTTAATCGGTACCGTTGAGATGACGGAGACCCAGTACTTC.